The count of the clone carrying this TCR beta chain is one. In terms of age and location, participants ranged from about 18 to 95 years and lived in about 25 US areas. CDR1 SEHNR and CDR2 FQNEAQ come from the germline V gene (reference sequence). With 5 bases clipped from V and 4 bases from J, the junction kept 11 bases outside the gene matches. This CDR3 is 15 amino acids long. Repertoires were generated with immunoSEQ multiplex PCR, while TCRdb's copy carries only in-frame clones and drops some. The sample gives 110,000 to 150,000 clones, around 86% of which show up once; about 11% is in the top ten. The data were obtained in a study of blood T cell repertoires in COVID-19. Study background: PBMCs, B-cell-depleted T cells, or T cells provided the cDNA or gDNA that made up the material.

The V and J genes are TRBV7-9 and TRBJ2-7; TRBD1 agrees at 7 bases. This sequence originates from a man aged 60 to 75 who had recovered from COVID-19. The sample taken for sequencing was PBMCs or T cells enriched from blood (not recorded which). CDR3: CASSPPRGLKYEQYF. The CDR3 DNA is TGTGCCAGCAGCCCCCCGAGGGGGCTGAAGTACGAGCAGTACTTC.